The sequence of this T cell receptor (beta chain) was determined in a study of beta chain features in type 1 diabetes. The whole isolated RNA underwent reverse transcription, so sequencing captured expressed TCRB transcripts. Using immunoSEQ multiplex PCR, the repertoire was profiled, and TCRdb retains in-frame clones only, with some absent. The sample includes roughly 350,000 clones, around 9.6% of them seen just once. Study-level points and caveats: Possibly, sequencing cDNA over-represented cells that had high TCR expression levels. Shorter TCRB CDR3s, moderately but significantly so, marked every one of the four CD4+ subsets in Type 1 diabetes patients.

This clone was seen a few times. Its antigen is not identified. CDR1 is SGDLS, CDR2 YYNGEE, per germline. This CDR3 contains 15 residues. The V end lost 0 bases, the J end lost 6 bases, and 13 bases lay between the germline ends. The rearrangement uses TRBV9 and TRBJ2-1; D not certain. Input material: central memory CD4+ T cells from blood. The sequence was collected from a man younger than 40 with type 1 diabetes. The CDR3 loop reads CASSVAPLTGNEQFF. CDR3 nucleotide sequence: TGTGCCAGCAGCGTAGCCCCCCTGACCGGCAATGAGCAGTTCTTC.